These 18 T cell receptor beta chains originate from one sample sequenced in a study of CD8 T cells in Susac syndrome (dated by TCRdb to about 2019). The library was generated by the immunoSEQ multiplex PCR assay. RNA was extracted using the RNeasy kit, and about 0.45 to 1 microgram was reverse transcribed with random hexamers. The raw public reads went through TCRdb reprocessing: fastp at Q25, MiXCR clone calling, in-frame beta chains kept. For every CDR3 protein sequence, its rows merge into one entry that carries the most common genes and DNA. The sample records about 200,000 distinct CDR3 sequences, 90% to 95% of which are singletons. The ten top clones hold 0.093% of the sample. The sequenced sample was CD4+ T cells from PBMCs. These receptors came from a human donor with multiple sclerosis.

The CDR3 is CSALSAGTQYF. CDR3 sequence (DNA): TGCAGTGCTCTCAGCGCGGGGACCCAGTACTTC. The chain is built from TRBV20-1 and TRBJ2-5; D may be TRBD2 (5 bases). This CDR3 contains 11 residues. V gave up 5 bases and J gave up 7 bases, with 11 bases separating them. Germline V gene sequence: CDR1 DFQATT, CDR2 SNEGSKA (reference sequence).

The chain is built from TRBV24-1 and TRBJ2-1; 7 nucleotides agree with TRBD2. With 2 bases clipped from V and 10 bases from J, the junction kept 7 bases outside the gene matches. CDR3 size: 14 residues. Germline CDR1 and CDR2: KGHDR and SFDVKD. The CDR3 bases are TGTGCCACCAGTGATTCCAGCGGGACCGTAGAGCAGTTCTTC. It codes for CATSDSSGTVEQFF.

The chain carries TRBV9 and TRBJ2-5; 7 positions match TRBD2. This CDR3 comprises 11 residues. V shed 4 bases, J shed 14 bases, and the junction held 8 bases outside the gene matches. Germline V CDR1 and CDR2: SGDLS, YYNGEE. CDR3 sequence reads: CASSSMTSIYF. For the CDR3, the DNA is TGTGCCAGCAGCTCCATGACTAGCATCTACTTC.

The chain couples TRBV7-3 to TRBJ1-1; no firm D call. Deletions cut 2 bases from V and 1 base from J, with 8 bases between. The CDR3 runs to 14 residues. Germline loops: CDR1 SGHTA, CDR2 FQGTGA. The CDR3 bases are TGTGCCAGCAGCTTAGGGATACAGAACACTGAAGCTTTCTTT. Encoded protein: CASSLGIQNTEAFF.

The CDR3 here is CASSQEIQETQYF. CDR3 coding DNA: TGTGCCAGCAGCCAGGAGATCCAAGAGACCCAGTACTTC. The rearrangement uses TRBV12-3 or TRBV12-4 and TRBJ2-5; D not certain. V shed 6 bases and J shed 1 base, with 9 bases lying between them. The CDR3 spans 13 residues.

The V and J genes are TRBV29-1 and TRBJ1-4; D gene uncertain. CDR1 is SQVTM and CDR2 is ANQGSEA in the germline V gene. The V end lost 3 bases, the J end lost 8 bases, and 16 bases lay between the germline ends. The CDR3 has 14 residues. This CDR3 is CSVDNDTPGEKLFF. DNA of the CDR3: TGCAGCGTTGATAACGACACCCCGGGCGAAAAACTGTTTTTT.

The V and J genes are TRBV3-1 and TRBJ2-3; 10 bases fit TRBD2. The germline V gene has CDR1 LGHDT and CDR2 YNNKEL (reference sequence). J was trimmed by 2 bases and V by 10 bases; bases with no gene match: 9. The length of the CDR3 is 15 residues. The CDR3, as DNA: TGTGCCATCTCTAGCGGGGGTCGGGACACAGATACGCAGTATTTT. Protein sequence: CAISSGGRDTDTQYF.

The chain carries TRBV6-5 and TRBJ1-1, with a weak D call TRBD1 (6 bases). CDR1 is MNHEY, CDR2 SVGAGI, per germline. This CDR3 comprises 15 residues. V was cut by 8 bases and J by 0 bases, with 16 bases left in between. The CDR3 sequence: CASYQGTAMNTEAFF. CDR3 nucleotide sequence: TGTGCCAGCTACCAGGGGACCGCAATGAACACTGAAGCTTTCTTT.

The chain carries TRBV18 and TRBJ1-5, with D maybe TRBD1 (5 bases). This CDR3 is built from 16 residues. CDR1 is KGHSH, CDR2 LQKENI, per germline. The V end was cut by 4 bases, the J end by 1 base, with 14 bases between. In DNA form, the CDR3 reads TGTGCCAGCTCACACGCAGGGCGACTCAGCAATCAGCCCCAGCATTTT. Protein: CASSHAGRLSNQPQHF.

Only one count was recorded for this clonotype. The CDR3 bases are TGCAGTGCTGACGGCGGGAGCGCTGGAAACACCATATATTTT. It specifies CSADGGSAGNTIYF. The chain joins TRBV20-1 to TRBJ1-3; D uncertain. V lost 5 bases and J 2 bases, leaving 13 bases between the germline ends. The CDR3 totals 14 residues. Germline CDR1 is DFQATT and CDR2 is SNEGSKA (reference sequence).

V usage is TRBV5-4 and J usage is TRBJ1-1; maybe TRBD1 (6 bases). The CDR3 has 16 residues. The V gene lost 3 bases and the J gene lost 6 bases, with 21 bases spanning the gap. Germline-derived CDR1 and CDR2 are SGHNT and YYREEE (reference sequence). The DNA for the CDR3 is TGTGCCAGCAGCTCGATGACAGGAGCCGGTTCGCCTGAAGCTTTCTTT. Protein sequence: CASSSMTGAGSPEAFF.

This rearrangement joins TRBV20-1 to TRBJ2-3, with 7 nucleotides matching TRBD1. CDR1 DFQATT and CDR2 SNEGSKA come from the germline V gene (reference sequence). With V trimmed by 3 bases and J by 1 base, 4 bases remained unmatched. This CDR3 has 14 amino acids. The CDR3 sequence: CSASIDRGTDTQYF. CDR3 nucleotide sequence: TGCAGTGCTAGTATTGACAGGGGCACAGATACGCAGTATTTT.

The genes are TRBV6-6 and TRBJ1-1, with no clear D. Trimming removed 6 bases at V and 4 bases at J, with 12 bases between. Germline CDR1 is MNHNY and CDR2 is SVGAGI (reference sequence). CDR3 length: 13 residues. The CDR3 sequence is CASRQSWSTEAFF. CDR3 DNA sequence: TGTGCCAGCAGGCAATCATGGAGCACTGAAGCTTTCTTT.

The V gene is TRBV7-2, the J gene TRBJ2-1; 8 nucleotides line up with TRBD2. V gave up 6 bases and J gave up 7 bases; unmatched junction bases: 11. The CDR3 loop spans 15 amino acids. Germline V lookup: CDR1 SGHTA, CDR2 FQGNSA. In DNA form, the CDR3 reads TGTGCCAGCAGGGCCTTGGGAGCGGGAGTTAATGAGCAGTTCTTC. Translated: CASRALGAGVNEQFF.

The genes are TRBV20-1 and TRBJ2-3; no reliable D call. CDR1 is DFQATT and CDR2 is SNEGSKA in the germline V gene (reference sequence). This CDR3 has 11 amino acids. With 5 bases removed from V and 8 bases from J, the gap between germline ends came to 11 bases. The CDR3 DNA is TGCAGTGCTGGCTTAGGCGTTACGCAGTATTTT. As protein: CSAGLGVTQYF.

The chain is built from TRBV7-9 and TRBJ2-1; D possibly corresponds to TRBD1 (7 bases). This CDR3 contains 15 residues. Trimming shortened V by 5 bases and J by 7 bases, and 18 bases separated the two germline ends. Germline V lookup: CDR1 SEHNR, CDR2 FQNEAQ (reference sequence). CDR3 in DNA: TGTGCCAGCAGCCCCCCAGGGGGGCTAGAAAATGAGCAGTTCTTC. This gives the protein CASSPPGGLENEQFF.

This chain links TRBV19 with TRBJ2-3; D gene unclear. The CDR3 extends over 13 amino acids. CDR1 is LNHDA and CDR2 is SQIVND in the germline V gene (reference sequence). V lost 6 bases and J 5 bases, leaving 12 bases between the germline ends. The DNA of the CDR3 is TGTGCCAGTAGGGCCGGGCAGATAGATACGCAGTATTTT. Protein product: CASRAGQIDTQYF.

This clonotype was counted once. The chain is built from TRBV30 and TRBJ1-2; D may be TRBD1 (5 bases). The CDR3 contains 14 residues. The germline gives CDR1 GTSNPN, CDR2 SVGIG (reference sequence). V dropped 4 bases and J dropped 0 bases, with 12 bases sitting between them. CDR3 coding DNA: TGTGCCTGGAAGGGGCAGTTAGCTAACTATGGCTACACCTTC. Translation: CAWKGQLANYGYTF.